The 21 T cell receptor beta chains presented below share a single source sample, sequenced in a study of T cells after yellow fever vaccination. TCRdb independently ran MiXCR on the 5' RACE reads; one entry per CDR3 protein. The table includes hundreds of thousands of distinct CDR3 sequences, 9.5% to 15% detected once. This material consisted of CD4+ T cells sorted from PBMCs, taken 15 days after the yellow fever booster vaccination. The source is a man aged 18 to 30 who received the YFV17D yellow fever vaccine.

This clonotype was picked up a small number of times. V gene TRBV7-2 combines with J gene TRBJ2-3; TRBD2 is a possible D gene (7 bases). The CDR3 extends over 15 amino acids. Germline assignment: CDR1 SGHTA and CDR2 FQGNSA. V was pared by 5 bases and J by 2 bases, with 14 bases between. CDR3 residues: CASSPGGHHTDTQYF. DNA for the CDR3: TGTGCCAGCAGCCCGGGGGGACACCACACAGATACGCAGTATTTT.

A few counts support this clonotype. V gene TRBV5-4 combines with J gene TRBJ2-1, with TRBD1 matching 9 bases. The length of the CDR3 is 16 residues. J lost 5 bases, V lost 0 bases, and 6 bases had no gene match. Germline assignment: CDR1 SGHNT and CDR2 YYREEE (reference sequence). The CDR3 bases are TGTGCCAGCAGCTTGGGTTCGAGACAGGGGGACAATGAGCAGTTCTTC. Protein sequence: CASSLGSRQGDNEQFF.

This clonotype was seen a handful of times. The chain combines TRBV5-5 with TRBJ2-7; D might be TRBD2 (5 bases). This CDR3 comprises 13 residues. Trimming shortened V by 2 bases and J by 4 bases, and 10 bases separated the two germline ends. Germline V CDR1 and CDR2: SGHKS, YYEKEE (reference sequence). The CDR3 DNA reads TGTGCCAGCAGCTTCGGGGTGGAGTACGAGCAGTACGTC. Protein product: CASSFGVEYEQYV.

The chain has TRBV9 and TRBJ1-1, with TRBD1 as a possible D gene (6 bases). The V gene lost 4 bases and the J gene lost 1 base, with 14 bases spanning the gap. The CDR3 extends over 15 amino acids. CDR1 is SGDLS and CDR2 is YYNGEE in the germline V gene. The CDR3 DNA follows: TGTGCCAGCAGCCCCCTCAGGGGAGAGAACACTGAAGCTTTCTTT. Translated: CASSPLRGENTEAFF.

This clonotype turned up a few times. This rearrangement joins TRBV5-4 to TRBJ1-1, with 9 positions matching TRBD1. This CDR3 is built from 16 residues. Germline V gene lookup returns CDR1 SGHNT and CDR2 YYREEE (reference sequence). J was trimmed by 2 bases and V by 0 bases; bases with no gene match: 5. The CDR3 nucleotides read TGTGCCAGCAGCTTGGGTAAGGGACAGGGAAACACTGAAGCTTTCTTT. Protein: CASSLGKGQGNTEAFF.

This clonotype was picked up a small number of times. The rearrangement uses TRBV15 and TRBJ1-2, with 7 bases lining up with TRBD1. V dropped 4 bases and J dropped 8; count of bases not matched to a gene: 19. In germline, CDR1 is LNHNV, CDR2 YYDKDF (reference sequence). CDR3 length: 17 amino acids. This CDR3 is CATSTGTIQGLRRGYTF. The CDR3 DNA is TGTGCCACCAGCACCGGGACCATACAGGGGCTGAGGAGGGGCTACACCTTC.

This clonotype was observed a few times. The V call is TRBV10-3, the J call TRBJ2-3; D is perhaps TRBD1 (5 bases). Per germline, CDR1 ENHRY and CDR2 SYGVKD. V shed 10 bases and J shed 0 bases, with 11 bases lying between them. This CDR3 is 13 amino acids long. CDR3 sequence reads: CATMTDSTDTQYF. CDR3 DNA sequence: TGTGCCACAATGACAGACAGCACAGATACGCAGTATTTT.

In this sample, this clonotype turned up a few times. CDR3 region: CASSLSGSTDTQYF. The DNA for the CDR3 is TGTGCCAGCAGCCTTAGCGGGAGCACAGATACGCAGTATTTT. The chain uses TRBV7-6 and TRBJ2-3; 7 bases match TRBD2. Germline CDR1 is SGHVS and CDR2 is FNYEAQ. The CDR3 extends over 14 amino acids. Unmatched junction bases numbered 2, after V lost 5 bases and J lost 0 bases.

This clonotype has more than one count but fewer than ten. The chain recombines TRBV27 with TRBJ1-1; TRBD1 is a possible D gene (6 bases). Germline CDR1 MNHEY, CDR2 SMNVEV (reference sequence). CDR3 length equals 14 residues. V was shortened by 3 bases and J by 3 bases, with 11 bases between the two germline ends. The CDR3 spells CASSFRGKDTEAFF. Written as DNA, the CDR3 is TGTGCCAGCAGTTTCAGGGGTAAGGACACTGAAGCTTTCTTT.

The chain has TRBV4-1 and TRBJ1-1, with 10 bases identical to TRBD1. The CDR3 consists of 14 residues. The trim removed 6 bases at V and 5 bases at J, leaving 6 bases unmatched. CDR1 MGHRA and CDR2 YSYEKL come from the germline V gene. The CDR3 protein is CASRHPGQGTEAFF. The CDR3 nucleotides read TGCGCCAGCAGACACCCGGGACAGGGGACTGAAGCTTTCTTT.

This clonotype was detected only a few times. The chain uses TRBV6-5 and TRBJ1-6; the match to TRBD1 covers 9 bases. This CDR3 has 15 amino acids. Germline V gene data show CDR1 as MNHEY and CDR2 as SVGAGI. With V trimmed by 3 bases and J by 10 bases, 7 bases remained unmatched. CDR3 loop: CASSYRGQGKSPLHF. In DNA form, the CDR3 reads TGTGCCAGCAGTTATCGGGGACAGGGTAAATCACCCCTCCACTTT.

The chain joins TRBV5-5 to TRBJ2-4; possible D gene TRBD2, 5 bases. This CDR3 contains 14 residues. Trimming took 5 bases from V and 8 from J, leaving 17 bases between them. CDR1 and CDR2 (germline): SGHKS, YYEKEE (reference sequence). The CDR3 loop reads CASSRTDGRDIQYF. The CDR3 DNA sequence: TGTGCCAGCAGTCGAACGGACGGGCGGGACATTCAGTACTTC.

This clonotype has more than one count but fewer than ten. The chain combines TRBV20-1 with TRBJ2-7; the match to TRBD1 covers 7 bases. The CDR3 sequence is 13 residues long. Germline V gives CDR1 DFQATT, CDR2 SNEGSKA (reference sequence). V was pared by 5 bases and J by 2 bases, with 6 bases of the junction left unmatched. The CDR3 DNA is TGCAGTGCTGATAGAGACAGGGCCTACGAGCAGTACTTC. Its translation: CSADRDRAYEQYF.

This clonotype was found a few times. V usage is TRBV10-3 and J usage is TRBJ1-1, with D perhaps matching TRBD1 (6 bases). V lost 7 bases to trimming and J lost 3 bases, with 24 bases between them. The CDR3 spans 17 residues. Germline loops: CDR1 ENHRY, CDR2 SYGVKD. For the CDR3, the DNA is TGTGCCATCACTGCAACCGGGACATCGAAAGGTGACACTGAAGCTTTCTTT. It specifies CAITATGTSKGDTEAFF.

The chain uses TRBV7-2 and TRBJ1-2; 9 positions match TRBD1. V trimming: 2 bases; J trimming: 4 bases; junction bases outside the gene matches: 5. The length of the CDR3 is 15 residues. CDR1 is SGHTA and CDR2 is FQGNSA in the germline V gene. CDR3 sequence: CASSLRLDRGYGYTF. In nucleotides, the CDR3 is TGTGCCAGCAGCTTAAGGCTGGACAGGGGCTATGGCTACACCTTC.

This clonotype was detected only a few times. This chain joins TRBV5-1 and TRBJ2-1, with D unresolved. Looked up from germline, CDR1 is SGHRS and CDR2 is YFSETQ. V dropped 2 bases and J dropped 10 bases, with 13 bases sitting between them. There are 13 residues in the CDR3. CDR3 in amino acids: CASSFALPGEQFF. DNA for the CDR3: TGCGCCAGCAGCTTCGCCCTCCCCGGAGAGCAGTTCTTC.

The rearrangement joins TRBV29-1 to TRBJ1-1; 7 bases match TRBD1. The V segment lost 6 bases and the J segment 4 bases; nucleotides outside the gene matches: 11. The germline CDR1 and CDR2 sequences are SQVTM and ANQGSEA. CDR3 length: 14 residues. CDR3 sequence reads: CSVLIGTVGTEAFF. As DNA, the CDR3 is TGCAGCGTCCTGATCGGGACAGTAGGCACTGAAGCTTTCTTT. Combining the CDR3 with reference TRBV29-1 and TRBJ1-1 gives the whole variable domain SAVISQKPSRDICQRGTSLTIQCQVDSQVTMMFWYRQQPGQSLTLIATANQGSEATYESGFVIDKFPISRPNLTFSTLTVSNMSPEDSSIYLCSVLIGTVGTEAFFGQGTRLTVV.

The chain has TRBV28 and TRBJ2-5; 10 bases fit TRBD2. Trimming removed 6 bases from V and 1 base from J; junction bases left unmatched: 5. Germline CDR1 MDHEN, CDR2 SYDVKM. The CDR3 spans 15 residues. The CDR3 DNA follows: TGTGCCAGCAGAGGGGCTAGCGGGGGCCAAGAGACCCAGTACTTC. Its protein product is CASRGASGGQETQYF.

The gene calls are TRBV7-2 and TRBJ2-6, with TRBD1 identical over 9 bases. J was trimmed by 0 bases and V by 5 bases; bases with no gene match: 5. Germline lookup yields CDR1 SGHTA and CDR2 FQGNSA. The CDR3 has 17 amino acids. CDR3 in DNA: TGTGCCAGCAGCCCGGGGACAGGGCCCTCTGGGGCCAACGTCCTGACTTTC. Translation: CASSPGTGPSGANVLTF.

This chain connects TRBV9 to TRBJ1-3; D not certain. This CDR3 comprises 15 residues. V lost 0 bases and J 0 bases, leaving 7 bases between the germline ends. Germline V gene sequence: CDR1 SGDLS, CDR2 YYNGEE. The CDR3 nucleotides are TGTGCCAGCAGCGTAGACGGGATCTCTGGAAACACCATATATTTT. It translates to CASSVDGISGNTIYF.

In its sample, this clonotype was seen a few times. V is TRBV7-2 and J is TRBJ2-3; 9 bases align to TRBD2. The CDR3 runs to 15 residues. CDR1 is SGHTA, CDR2 FQGNSA, per germline. V was pared by 5 bases and J by 6 bases, with 9 bases of the junction left unmatched. The CDR3: CASSVQRGAVDTQYF. The CDR3 DNA reads as TGTGCCAGCAGCGTACAGCGGGGGGCGGTGGATACGCAGTATTTT.